The T cell receptor beta chain described here comes from a study of CD8 T cells in Susac syndrome. V trimming: 5 bases; J trimming: 9 bases; junction bases outside the gene matches: 13. The CDR3 is made up of 16 amino acids. Germline CDR1 SGHTA, CDR2 FQGNSA. From blood CD8+ and CD4+ T cells, the TCR beta chain was sequenced. It was with random hexamers that roughly 0.5 to 1 ug RNA was reverse transcribed. TCR beta CDR3 was amplified by immunoSEQ covering 54 Vbeta and 13 Jbeta. TCRdb re-called the immunoSEQ multiplex PCR reads with MiXCR, one entry per CDR3 protein. In the table there are roughly 200,000 distinct CDR3 sequences, 95% of which are singletons.

V and J are TRBV7-2 and TRBJ2-1; 10 bases are shared with TRBD2. The material sequenced was CD4+ T cells from PBMCs. This clonotype was sampled from a human donor with multiple sclerosis. CDR3 DNA: TGTGCCAGCAGCCAGAATTTAGCGGGGGGCCGGGTTGAGCAGTTCTTC. The encoded protein is CASSQNLAGGRVEQFF.